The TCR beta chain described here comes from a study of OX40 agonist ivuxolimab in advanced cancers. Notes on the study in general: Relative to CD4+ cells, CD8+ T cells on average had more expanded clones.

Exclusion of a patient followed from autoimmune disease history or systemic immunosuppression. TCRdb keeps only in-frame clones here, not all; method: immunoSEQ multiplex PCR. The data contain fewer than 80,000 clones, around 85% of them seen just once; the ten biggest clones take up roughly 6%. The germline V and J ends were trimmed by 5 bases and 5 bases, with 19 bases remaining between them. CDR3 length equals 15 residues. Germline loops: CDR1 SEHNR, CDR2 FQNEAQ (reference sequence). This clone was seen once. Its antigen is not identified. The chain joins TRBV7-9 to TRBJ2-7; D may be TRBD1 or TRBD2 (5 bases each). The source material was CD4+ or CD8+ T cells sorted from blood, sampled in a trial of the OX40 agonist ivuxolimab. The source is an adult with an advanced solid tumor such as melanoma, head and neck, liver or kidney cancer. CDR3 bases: TGTGCCAGCAGCGCTAACAGAGGGGTCCGGGACGAGCAGTACTTC. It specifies CASSANRGVRDEQYF.